The T cell receptor beta chain under discussion was sequenced for a study of T cells in Graves' hyperthyroidism and ophthalmopathy. Notes on the study in general: Most clonotypes that expanded in the thyroid above 0.001 also showed up in blood.

Amplified TCR beta CDR3 regions derived from RNA transcripts. First-round RT-PCR with HTBI primers amplified the TCR CDR3 region. TCRdb analysed the multiplex PCR reads with MiXCR anew, one entry per CDR3 protein. Counted here are hundreds of thousands of distinct CDR3 sequences, 17% occurring once; the ten biggest clones make up approximately 16%. Germline CDR1 and CDR2: KGHSH and LQKENI. Unmatched junction bases numbered 8, after V lost 3 bases and J lost 6 bases. This CDR3 spans 15 amino acids. Ten or more counts support this clonotype. Its target is not known. Sequenced sample: blood. The chain combines TRBV18 with TRBJ2-1; 7 positions agree with TRBD2. This TCR was recovered from a woman between 18 and 29 years old with Graves' ophthalmopathy. CDR3 sequence: CASSPGRTGGNEQFF. The CDR3 DNA sequence: TGTGCCAGCTCACCGGGGAGGACGGGGGGCAATGAGCAGTTCTTC. The complete variable domain, with remaining parts taken from reference TRBV18 and TRBJ2-1, reads NAGVMQNPRHLVRRRGQEARLRCSPMKGHSHVYWYRQLPEEGLKFMVYLQKENIIDESGMPKERFSAEFPKEGPSILRIQQVVRGDSAAYFCASSPGRTGGNEQFFGPGTRLTVL.